This T cell receptor beta chain was documented in a study of tumor and adjacent non-tumor tissue in lung cancer. Across the study: The cohort had about 12 adenocarcinoma, 2 squamous cell and 1 small cell patients. Points from the study as a whole: TCR diversity was significantly greater in tumor than normal lung tissue.

Three rounds of nested PCR, following a modified ARM-PCR protocol, produced the TCRbeta library. Each CDR3 protein gets one entry after TCRdb re-called the multiplex PCR reads with MiXCR. The top ten clones hold approximately 51% of a sample with about 80,000 distinct CDR3 sequences, 80% to 90% of them seen once. No cell sorting was done before RNA was extracted from the tissue. Distant lung tissue was collected more than 3 cm away from the tumor edge. Newly diagnosed lung cancer patients had thoracic surgery in China, August–late 2014, without prior chemotherapy. Note on this clonotype: Its specificity is not known.

The TCR comes from a man in his 60s with non-small cell lung cancer. Specimen: distant non-tumor lung tissue.

This CDR3 reads CASRAGLAGGPGDTQYF. CDR3 sequence (DNA): TGTGCCAGCCGTGCGGGACTAGCTGGGGGGCCTGGAGATACGCAGTATTTT. V and J are TRBV12-3 or TRBV12-4 and TRBJ2-3, with TRBD2 matching 9 bases. V shed 8 bases, J shed 5 bases, and the junction held 17 bases outside the gene matches. CDR3 size: 17 residues.